This TCR beta chain was sequenced during a study of CD8 T cells in Susac syndrome. The CD8+ and CD4+ T cells were isolated magnetically using a negative isolation approach, whereas the TEMRA cells were enriched by FACS. Study-wide results and limits: A relatively small number of individuals underwent TCR sequencing and HLA analysis.

Worth noting for this clonotype: Its antigen remains unidentified.

Random hexamers were used to reverse transcribe about 0.5 to 1 ug of RNA. Amplification of the TCR beta CDR3 was carried out by immunoSEQ multiplex PCR, which spanned a total of 54 Vbeta and 13 Jbeta segments. In TCRdb, the immunoSEQ multiplex PCR reads were re-called with MiXCR into one record per CDR3 protein. Seen here are about 180,000 distinct CDR3 sequences, approximately 94% observed once, and the top ten hold 0.093%. V lost 4 bases to trimming and J lost 4 bases; unmatched junction nucleotides: 8. CDR3 length: 15 amino acids. Germline V gene data show CDR1 as LGHDT and CDR2 as YNNKEL (reference sequence).

The chain is built from TRBV3-1 and TRBJ2-3, with 7 nucleotides matching TRBD2. Sequenced sample: CD4+ T cells from PBMCs. The sequence derives from a human donor with multiple sclerosis. The CDR3 bases are TGTGCCAGCAGCCCTTTACTGGCGGGGGCAGATACGCAGTATTTT. It codes for CASSPLLAGADTQYF.